This T cell receptor beta chain came from a study of blood T cell repertoires in COVID-19 (dated by TCRdb to about 2020). For the wider study: Samples covering the acute and convalescent phases of COVID-19 were provided by collaborators in the United States, Italy and Spain. The repertoires were made available in a free public database intended to serve as a resource for research on the immune response to SARS-CoV-2. Where HLA class I and class II types were available, the types were taken from metadata supplied by the sample provider, not from assay-based typing. Sample metadata almost always included a de-identified subject ID, COVID-19 status, age in years and sex. The dataset comprised deeply sampled blood TCRbeta repertoires from subjects exposed to, actively infected with, or recovered from COVID-19. The material from the prospective study consisted of cDNA or gDNA derived from T cells, B-cell-depleted T cells, or PBMCs. Samples were obtained from the ongoing ImmuneRACE study (first 160 participants) and from over 1,000 subjects provided by 6 global collaborators. The paper's findings and limits, for the study overall: The quantity of clinical and demographic metadata differed by source and by participant and was supplied without curation.

TCRbeta CDR3 regions were amplified from genomic DNA by means of the immunoSEQ Assay, a bias-controlled multiplex PCR. The original methods were these. The number of nucleated cells in each sample was estimated from the amplification of reference gene primers within the assay. To quantify the absolute abundance of each unique TCRbeta CDR3 rearrangement, sequence reads were collapsed and filtered. For each sample, productive Simpson clonality was calculated as the square root of Simpson's diversity index across productive rearrangements. The table was pulled from immuneACCESS by TCRdb, which kept in-frame rearrangements only. Such tables lose some clones; where checked, under half of the loss comes from unresolved V genes, and the rest has no known cause. Clone size and the V and J calls come from that table; the DNA yielded D and trimming. The sample table records about 140,000 clones; about 80% of these occur just once. The ten largest clones capture approximately 3.6% of the sample.

Details on this clone: Its cognate antigen has yet to be identified. The input lacks base qualities; no much larger clone sits a single base away.

The CDR3 goes from the cysteine to the phenylalanine over 14 residues. Only the CDR3 DNA is retained, 42 bases long and in frame from the first base. Taken from the germline V gene, the CDR1 and CDR2 loops are KGHSH and LQKENI. Relative to germline, V is 2 bases shorter and J is 4 bases shorter, with 12 bases between their ends. Another Seattle source contributed samples from volunteer blood donors who had recovered from COVID-19. The collaborating institutions used their own protocols to collect whole blood in K2EDTA tubes. Collaborator samples were shipped for TCRbeta analysis as frozen whole blood, isolated PBMCs, or DNA extracted from either sample type.

The sample consisted of peripheral blood. The TCR was taken from a man in his 70s who had recovered from COVID-19. The chain employs TRBV18 and TRBJ2-7; the D gene is perhaps TRBD2, on 6 matching bases. The CDR3 in this case is CASSPAGSAYEQYF. The bases read TGTGCCAGCTCACCAGCGGGATCGGCGTACGAGCAGTACTTC. Reference TRBV18 and TRBJ2-7 proteins supply the regions before and after the CDR3; the full variable domain is: NAGVMQNPRHLVRRRGQEARLRCSPMKGHSHVYWYRQLPEEGLKFMVYLQKENIIDESGMPKERFSAEFPKEGPSILRIQQVVRGDSAAYFCASSPAGSAYEQYFGPGTRLTVT.